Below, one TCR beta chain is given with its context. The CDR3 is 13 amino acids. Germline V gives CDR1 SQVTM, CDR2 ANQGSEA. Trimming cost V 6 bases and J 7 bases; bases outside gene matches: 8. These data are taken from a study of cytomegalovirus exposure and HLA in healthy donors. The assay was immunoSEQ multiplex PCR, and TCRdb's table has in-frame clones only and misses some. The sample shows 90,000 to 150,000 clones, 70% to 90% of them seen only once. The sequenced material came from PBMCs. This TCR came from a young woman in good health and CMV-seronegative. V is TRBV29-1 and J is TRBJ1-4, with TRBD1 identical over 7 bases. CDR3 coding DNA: TGCAGCGTGGAGGGGGCTAACGGTGAAAAACTGTTTTTT. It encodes CSVEGANGEKLFF. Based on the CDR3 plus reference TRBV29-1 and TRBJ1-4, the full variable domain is SAVISQKPSRDICQRGTSLTIQCQVDSQVTMMFWYRQQPGQSLTLIATANQGSEATYESGFVIDKFPISRPNLTFSTLTVSNMSPEDSSIYLCSVEGANGEKLFFGSGTQLSVL.